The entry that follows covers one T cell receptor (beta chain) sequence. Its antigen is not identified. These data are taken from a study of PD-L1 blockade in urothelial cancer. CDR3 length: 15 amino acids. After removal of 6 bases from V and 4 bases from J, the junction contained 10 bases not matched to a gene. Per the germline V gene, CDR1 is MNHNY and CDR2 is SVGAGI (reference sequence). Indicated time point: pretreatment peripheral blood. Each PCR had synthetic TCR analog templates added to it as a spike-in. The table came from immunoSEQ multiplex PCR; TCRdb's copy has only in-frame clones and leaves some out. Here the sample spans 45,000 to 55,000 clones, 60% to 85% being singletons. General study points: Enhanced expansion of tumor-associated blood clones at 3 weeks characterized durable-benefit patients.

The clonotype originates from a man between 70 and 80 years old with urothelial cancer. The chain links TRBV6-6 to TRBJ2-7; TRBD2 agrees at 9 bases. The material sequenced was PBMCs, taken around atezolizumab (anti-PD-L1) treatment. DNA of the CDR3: TGTGCCAGCAGCCCTATAGCGGGAGTAGTGTACGAGCAGTACTTC. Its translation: CASSPIAGVVYEQYF.